A single sample is the source of the 14 T cell receptor beta chains below, sequenced in a study of blood T cell repertoires in COVID-19. Profiling relied on immunoSEQ multiplex PCR, and the TCRdb table lists in-frame clones only, not all of them. The sample holds approximately 210,000 clones, 81% seen once. Sequenced: PBMCs or T cells enriched from blood (not recorded which). All receptors come from a woman aged 45 to 65 with acute COVID-19.

This rearrangement joins TRBV3-1 (or the pseudogene TRBV3-2) to TRBJ1-4; no clear D gene. The V gene lost 4 bases and the J gene lost 0 bases, with 6 bases spanning the gap. CDR1 LGHDT and CDR2 YNNKEL come from the germline V gene (reference sequence). This CDR3 contains 14 residues. The CDR3 spells CASSLTATNEKLFF. CDR3 nucleotide sequence: TGTGCCAGCAGCCTCACAGCAACTAATGAAAAACTGTTTTTT.

The chain couples TRBV11-2 to TRBJ2-1; 10 bases are shared with TRBD2. The length of the CDR3 is 16 residues. Trimming at V came to 1 base and at J to 5 bases, leaving 5 bases not matched to a gene. Per germline, CDR1 SGHAT and CDR2 FQNNGV. DNA for the CDR3: TGTGCCAGCAGCTTAGTCCCTAGCGGGAGTAACAATGAGCAGTTCTTC. As protein: CASSLVPSGSNNEQFF.

The chain recombines TRBV5-4 with TRBJ1-5, with D possibly matching TRBD1 (6 bases). The ends were cut back, 0 bases at V and 0 bases at J, with 7 bases in the middle. CDR3 length: 15 residues. Germline loops: CDR1 SGHNT, CDR2 YYREEE (reference sequence). The DNA for the CDR3 is TGTGCCAGCAGCTTGGTAGGGGGTAGCAATCAGCCCCAGCATTTT. This translates into CASSLVGGSNQPQHF.

V usage is TRBV19 and J usage is TRBJ2-1, with 9 bases lining up with TRBD2. The CDR3 sequence is 21 residues long. The germline CDR1 and CDR2 sequences are LNHDA and SQIVND (reference sequence). Trimming removed 0 bases from V and 7 bases from J; junction bases left unmatched: 22. DNA of the CDR3: TGTGCCAGTAGTATAGATCTTAAACAGGGCCCTTGGGGCGGGGGGGCGAATGAGCAGTTCTTC. It codes for CASSIDLKQGPWGGGANEQFF.

The V and J genes are TRBV29-1 and TRBJ1-2, with D perhaps TRBD1 (5 bases). Per the germline V gene, CDR1 is SQVTM and CDR2 is ANQGSEA. With 7 bases removed from V and 2 bases from J, the gap between germline ends came to 8 bases. The CDR3 runs to 11 residues. This CDR3 reads CSAQGNYGYTF. CDR3 coding DNA: TGCAGCGCCCAGGGAAACTATGGCTACACCTTC.

The chain has TRBV5-6 and TRBJ2-1; no firm D call. The CDR3 has 15 residues. Trimming left V 4 bases short and J 0 bases short, with 11 bases between. The germline CDR1 and CDR2 sequences are SGHDT and YYEEEE. The CDR3 bases are TGTGCCAGCAGCCTAACCCGGAGCTCCTACAATGAGCAGTTCTTC. Amino acids: CASSLTRSSYNEQFF.

There are a few counts of this clone. V and J are TRBV28 and TRBJ1-2, with a possible D match to TRBD1 (5 bases). Trimming pared 5 bases from V and 4 bases from J, leaving 11 bases between. Germline CDR1 MDHEN, CDR2 SYDVKM. The CDR3 runs 13 residues. This chain's CDR3 is CASSTQGGYGYTF. As DNA, the CDR3 is TGTGCCAGCAGTACTCAGGGCGGCTATGGCTACACCTTC.

At least ten counts were recorded for this clone. The chain carries TRBV2 and TRBJ1-2, with D perhaps matching TRBD1 (6 bases). V was cut by 1 base and J by 8 bases, with 11 bases left in between. The CDR3 totals 13 residues. Germline V CDR1 and CDR2: SNHLY, FYNNEI. CDR3 sequence (DNA): TGTGCCAGCAGTGAAGACAGGGTCTCGGGCTACACCTTC. Translated: CASSEDRVSGYTF.

The genes are TRBV5-1 and TRBJ2-1, with D possibly TRBD1 on 5 matching bases. The V end was cut by 0 bases, the J end by 8 bases, with 12 bases between. Per germline, CDR1 SGHRS and CDR2 YFSETQ. The CDR3 sequence is 14 residues long. The CDR3 sequence is CASSLDGPRDEQFF. The CDR3 nucleotides read TGCGCCAGCAGCTTGGACGGGCCCAGGGATGAGCAGTTCTTC.

This chain joins TRBV27 and TRBJ2-7; 9 nucleotides line up with TRBD1. Germline values: CDR1 MNHEY, CDR2 SMNVEV (reference sequence). The junction had 17 bases not matched to a gene; V was cut back by 6 bases and J by 5 bases. The CDR3 has 17 residues. In DNA, the CDR3 is TGTGCCAGCAGCGGGTTAAATCCGGGACAGGGTGGCCACGAGCAGTACTTC. Its translation is CASSGLNPGQGGHEQYF.

The chain couples TRBV30 to TRBJ1-5, with 10 bases fitting TRBD1. The germline V gene encodes CDR1 GTSNPN and CDR2 SVGIG (reference sequence). CDR3 size: 15 residues. The junction had 12 bases not matched to a gene; V was cut back by 4 bases and J by 9 bases. In nucleotides, the CDR3 is TGTGCCTGGAACGGGAAGGGACAGGGGTTTAGGCCCCAGCATTTT. Amino acid sequence: CAWNGKGQGFRPQHF.

V is TRBV19 and J is TRBJ1-1; 7 positions agree with TRBD1. The germline V gene encodes CDR1 LNHDA and CDR2 SQIVND (reference sequence). The CDR3 loop spans 14 amino acids. V shed 1 base and J 2 bases; nucleotides not matched to a gene: 1. The DNA for the CDR3 is TGTGCCAGTAGTATAGGGGACAGAAACACTGAAGCTTTCTTT. Protein product: CASSIGDRNTEAFF.

This clone is a singleton in its sample. This chain uses TRBV9 with TRBJ1-6, with 10 positions matching TRBD1. From germline, CDR1 is SGDLS and CDR2 YYNGEE. The length of the CDR3 is 19 residues. After removal of 5 bases from V and 7 bases from J, the junction contained 18 bases not matched to a gene. In nucleotides, the CDR3 is TGTGCCAGCAGTTTCCGGGACAGGGGAACTTTGCTGTCCAATTCACCCCTCCACTTT. This gives the protein CASSFRDRGTLLSNSPLHF.

The chain joins TRBV10-3 to TRBJ1-2, with no clear D. V dropped 3 bases and J dropped 2 bases, with 7 bases sitting between them. There are 13 residues in the CDR3. CDR1 is ENHRY and CDR2 is SYGVKD in the germline V gene. CDR3 region: CAISDGENYGYTF. In nucleotides, the CDR3 is TGTGCCATCAGTGACGGGGAAAACTATGGCTACACCTTC.